This TCR beta chain was sequenced in a study of cytomegalovirus exposure and HLA in healthy donors. Study-wide points: Among donors in an Asian-associated ancestry cluster, a later analysis reportedly found fewer N-insertions than the roughly 610-donor mean. The study designated fewer than 200 TCR beta chains cytomegalovirus-associated. Of the V segments, some could not be distinguished, including TRBV6-2 and TRBV6-3, and were excluded.

Remarks on this clone: No antigen is known for it.

Vbeta (60) and Jbeta (13) primers were used in the PCR. Only in-frame clones appear in the TCRdb table, and some are missing; sequencing was by immunoSEQ multiplex PCR. This table has about 130,000 clones, approximately 80% appearing once. This CDR3 comprises 14 residues. The V gene's germline CDR1 is MNHEY and CDR2 SMNVEV (reference sequence). The V gene lost 5 bases and the J gene lost 1 base, with 11 bases spanning the gap. The sample comprised PBMCs. V gene TRBV27 combines with J gene TRBJ1-1; a possible D gene is TRBD1 (5 bases). The TCR originated in an older woman in good health and CMV-seronegative. Here the CDR3 DNA reads TGTGCCAGCAGTGGACACGCAACGAACACTGAAGCTTTCTTT. It is translated as CASSGHATNTEAFF.